This section outlines one T cell receptor (beta chain) sequence together with its context. What it recognizes is unknown. As the CDR3 is not closed by the conserved phenylalanine or tryptophan, this likely results from a read error. Germline assignment: CDR1 DFQATT and CDR2 SNEGSKA (reference sequence). The CDR3 covers 14 residues. With V trimmed by 6 bases and J by 9 bases, 13 bases remained unmatched. This sample stems from a study of glioma-infiltrating T cells. Study observations and caveats: CDR3 overlap between tissue and blood was very small. Tissue-blood divergence was below expectation in non-neoplastic patients, above in gliomas.

The iRepertoire nested amplicon-rescue multiplex PCR amplified TCR alpha and beta CDR3s from RNA. One-step reverse transcription and amplification started from around 100-400 ng of tissue mRNA or PBMC total RNA. Each CDR3 protein is one row after TCRdb ran MiXCR on the multiplex PCR reads. The sample lists more than 90,000 distinct CDR3 sequences, roughly 39% occurring once. Sequences were obtained from glioma tissue, nonneoplastic brain tissue, or PBMCs (not recorded which). This sequence originates from a human donor with low-grade glioma or glioblastoma, undergoing nonglioma brain surgery, or in good health (not recorded which). This chain links TRBV20-1 with TRBJ2-4; 8 nucleotides match TRBD1. The CDR3 loop reads CSAAATGDQSIQYS. The CDR3, as DNA: TGCAGTGCCGCGGCGACAGGGGACCAAAGCATTCAGTACTCC.